This record looks at one T cell receptor (beta chain) sequence and its context. Its antigen is still unknown. This record comes from a study of T-cell reconstitution after alpha-beta-depleted transplantation in children. Notes on the study in general: By about two months after transplant, alpha-beta T cells reportedly arose from several hundred graft clones that had expanded. Newly generated T cells supplied most T-cell counts and diversity one year post-transplant. Surviving thymic progenitors and recipient T cells were the source of high TCRbeta diversity at day 60 in some patients.

Unique molecular identifiers were used in preparing the TCRbeta library. One entry per CDR3 protein, called by TCRdb with MiXCR from the PCR reads. The sample has more than 500,000 distinct CDR3 sequences; roughly an eighth are singletons. This sample comprised PBMCs, mostly from graft donor cells, obtained 180 days after TCRalphabeta/CD19-depleted stem cell transplant. The sequence was collected from a female patient aged 2-15 years who had a stem cell transplant for aplastic anemia, so the T cells may come from the graft donor.

CDR3 nucleotides: TGTGCCAGCAGTTTATTCTCGGGCACTGAAGCTTTCTTT. Its translation is CASSLFSGTEAFF. V and J are TRBV27 and TRBJ1-1; D remains unclear. V was shortened by 1 base and J by 4 bases, with 7 bases between the two germline ends. The CDR3 has 13 amino acids. CDR1 MNHEY and CDR2 SMNVEV come from the germline V gene (reference sequence).